The rows below give T cell receptor beta chains drawn from one sample of a study of blood T cell repertoires in COVID-19. TCRdb keeps only in-frame clones here, not all; method: immunoSEQ multiplex PCR. This table has tens of thousands of clones, approximately 92% appearing once. Sequencing was done on a sample of peripheral blood. These receptors came from a man aged 50-59 years with active COVID-19. Both conserved end residues are part of each CDR3. A D gene is named only where the DNA matches it firmly. Some rows mark clone size as missing; the rest say once, few, many or name a class of expanded clone.

14	NA	NA	TRBV9	TRBJ1-1	TGTGCCAGCAGCGAGGGGGTATTGAACACTGAAGCTTTCTTT	CASSEGVLNTEAFF
18	NA	TRBD2	TRBV5-6	TRBJ2-3	TGTGCCAGCAGCTCCCACCTATCTACTAGCGGGAGGGCAGATACGCAGTATTTT	CASSSHLSTSGRADTQYF
15	NA	NA	TRBV7-8	TRBJ2-7	TGTGCCAGCAGCTTTTTTAGGGGCCACTCCTACGAGCAGTACTTC	CASSFFRGHSYEQYF
15	NA	NA	TRBV11-2	TRBJ2-7	TGTGCCAGCAGCCCCCGACGGGGTACACCCGACGAGCAGTACTTC	CASSPRRGTPDEQYF
15	once	TRBD2	TRBV19	TRBJ2-3	TGTGCCAGTAGTAAGCTAGCGGGGACCACAGATACGCAGTATTTT	CASSKLAGTTDTQYF
13	NA	TRBD2	TRBV12-5	TRBJ2-7	TGTGCTAGTGGTACCGGGACTAGCGGGCAGAGATACTTC	CASGTGTSGQRYF
12	NA	NA	TRBV11-2	TRBJ2-2	TGTGCCAGCAGCCTCAGTGGCGGGGAGCTGTTTTTT	CASSLSGGELFF
17	NA	TRBD2	TRBV2	TRBJ2-3	TGTGCCAGCAAAGAAACTAGCGGGAGGGCCTTGACAGATACGCAGTATTTT	CASKETSGRALTDTQYF
14	NA	NA	TRBV2	TRBJ1-6	TGTGCCAGCAGTGAGGACAGAAGCAATTCACCCCTCCACTTT	CASSEDRSNSPLHF
15	once	TRBD1	TRBV6-6	TRBJ1-2	TGTGCCAGCAGTTACGGTGGGACAGAGGACTATGGCTACACCTTC	CASSYGGTEDYGYTF
18	NA	TRBD2	TRBV7-8	TRBJ2-1	TGTGCCAGCAGCTTAGGACTAGCGGGAGGAGTTACCTACAATGAGCAGTTCTTC	CASSLGLAGGVTYNEQFF
17	NA	TRBD1	TRBV7-8	TRBJ1-6	TGTGCCAGCTGGGGGGGGACAGGAAGATTCTATAATTCACCCCTCCACTTT	CASWGGTGRFYNSPLHF
17	NA	NA	TRBV5-4	TRBJ1-2	TGTGCCAGCAGTCCCTTAGGGCGCCGGGGTTTGGACTATGGCTACACCTTC	CASSPLGRRGLDYGYTF
15	NA	TRBD1	TRBV19	TRBJ1-1	TGTGCCAGTAGTCTTGGGACAGGGATGAACACTGAAGCTTTCTTT	CASSLGTGMNTEAFF
16	NA	TRBD2	TRBV11-3	TRBJ2-4	TGTGCCAGCAGCCTGGGGACTAGCGGGGGACTAAACATTCAGTACTTC	CASSLGTSGGLNIQYF
15	NA	TRBD2	TRBV20-1	TRBJ2-1	TGCAGTGCTAGTAGTGCTCTAGCGGGATTCTATGAGCAGTTCTTC	CSASSALAGFYEQFF
19	NA	NA	TRBV5-6	TRBJ1-3	TGTGCCAGCAGCTATACGGGAGGTTTGGATTGGCTCTGGATAAACACCATATATTTT	CASSYTGGLDWLWINTIYF
15	NA	NA	TRBV19	TRBJ2-1	TGTGCCAGTAGTAGGTCGTGGGGCGGCTACAATGAGCAGTTCTTC	CASSRSWGGYNEQFF
14	NA	NA	TRBV18	TRBJ1-2	TGTGCCAGCTCAACGAGAACAGGGTTGGATGGCTACACCTTC	CASSTRTGLDGYTF
13	NA	NA	TRBV18	TRBJ2-5	TGTGCCAGCTCACCCAACGGCCAAGAGACCCAGTACTTC	CASSPNGQETQYF
14	NA	NA	TRBV11-2	TRBJ1-2	TGTGCCAGCAGCTTAGGAAAGGGGAACTATGGCTACACCTTC	CASSLGKGNYGYTF
13	NA	NA	TRBV7-7	TRBJ2-1	TGTGCCAGCAGCTCCGCAGGGTGGGATGAGCAGTTCTTC	CASSSAGWDEQFF
14	NA	TRBD1	TRBV6-5	TRBJ2-7	TGTGCCAGCAGCAAGGACAGGGCCCTCTACGAGCAGTACTTC	CASSKDRALYEQYF
15	NA	TRBD1	TRBV7-9	TRBJ2-7	TGTGCCAGCAGCTTAGGCGGACAGGTTACCTACGAGCAGTACTTC	CASSLGGQVTYEQYF
16	NA	NA	TRBV7-2	TRBJ2-3	TGTGCCAGCAGCTTAGCTGAGCGACTATTGACAGATACGCAGTATTTT	CASSLAERLLTDTQYF
14	NA	TRBD2	TRBV25-1	TRBJ2-5	TGTGCCAGCAGAACCGGGACTAGAAGTGAGACCCAGTACTTC	CASRTGTRSETQYF
13	NA	NA	TRBV10-2	TRBJ2-5	TGCGCCACCAGCCGAGGGTACCAAGAGACCCAGTACTTC	CATSRGYQETQYF
13	NA	TRBD1	TRBV6-4	TRBJ2-4	TGTGCCAGCAGGGTGGGACAGGGAAACATTCAGTACTTC	CASRVGQGNIQYF
15	many	TRBD2	TRBV28	TRBJ2-1	TGTGCCAGCAGTCTAGGACTAGCGGGGTACAATGAGCAGTTCTTC	CASSLGLAGYNEQFF
14	once	NA	TRBV5-4	TRBJ2-5	TGTGCCAGCAGCCCACAGGGTCCTTTCGAGACCCAGTACTTC	CASSPQGPFETQYF
17	NA	TRBD1	TRBV9	TRBJ1-1	TGTGCCAGCAGCCTTTTCCTTGGACAGGGGGGGGCTCCTGAAGCTTTCTTT	CASSLFLGQGGAPEAFF
17	once	TRBD1	TRBV19	TRBJ2-2	TGTGCCAGTAGTATAGACCGGGACAGGGGGCTTCCCGGGGAGCTGTTTTTT	CASSIDRDRGLPGELFF
20	NA	TRBD2	TRBV3-1/TRBV3-2	TRBJ2-1	TGTGCCAGCAGCCCCTGGGGGCTAGCGGGAGGGCGGAGCTCCTACAATGAGCAGTTCTTC	CASSPWGLAGGRSSYNEQFF
17	NA	TRBD1	TRBV5-1	TRBJ2-3	TGCGCCAGCAGCTTGGCTTATACAGGGGGAGGCACAGATACGCAGTATTTT	CASSLAYTGGGTDTQYF
15	NA	NA	TRBV4-2	TRBJ2-2	TGTGCCAGCAGCCAAGGGGGCACTAACACCGGGGAGCTGTTTTTT	CASSQGGTNTGELFF
14	NA	TRBD1	TRBV6-6	TRBJ1-2	TGTGCCAGCAGTTACAGGGGACAGGATACGGTCTACACCTTC	CASSYRGQDTVYTF
16	NA	NA	TRBV19	TRBJ2-2	TGTGCCAGTAGCCCAAATGCGCGGGGTGTCGCCGGGGAGCTGTTTTTT	CASSPNARGVAGELFF
14	NA	NA	TRBV30	TRBJ2-4	TGTGCCTGGAGTGTAGAGCTAGCCAAAAACATTCAGTACTTC	CAWSVELAKNIQYF
11	once	NA	TRBV3-1/TRBV3-2	TRBJ1-1	TGTGCCAGCAGCCAAGTCTCCTTCAGGGCCTTT	CASSQVSFRAF
19	NA	NA	TRBV7-4	TRBJ2-4	TGTGCCAGCAGCTTATTAATTCTTTTCTTTTGGCAAAAAACCGACATTCAGTACTTC	CASSLLILFFWQKTDIQYF
12	NA	NA	TRBV5-5	TRBJ2-5	TGTGCCAGCAGCTATGCGGGCAGGACCCAGTACTTC	CASSYAGRTQYF
17	NA	NA	TRBV7-6	TRBJ2-6	TGTGCCAGCAGCACCGGGAAAGGCTTGTCTGGGGCCAACGTCCTGACTTTC	CASSTGKGLSGANVLTF
13	NA	TRBD2	TRBV29-1	TRBJ2-1	TGCAGCGTTGAAGTAGCGGGTCAGGGATTGCAGTTCTTC	CSVEVAGQGLQFF
14	NA	NA	TRBV5-8	TRBJ2-5	TGTGCCAGCAGCGCCGGCTTGCGGGCCGAGACCCAGTACTTC	CASSAGLRAETQYF
11	few	TRBD1	TRBV30	TRBJ2-7	TGTGCCTGGAGACAGGGGAACGAGCAGTACTTC	CAWRQGNEQYF
15	once	TRBD1	TRBV5-6	TRBJ2-5	TGTGCCAGCAGATTCGGGACAGGGGGCCAAGAGACCCAGTACTTC	CASRFGTGGQETQYF
18	NA	TRBD2	TRBV7-9	TRBJ2-5	TGTGCCAGCAGCTACGGACTAGCGGGGGCCCTGCTCCAAGAGACCCAGTACTTC	CASSYGLAGALLQETQYF
13	NA	NA	TRBV5-1	TRBJ2-5	TGCGCCAGCAGGCCGTGGGCCCAAGAGACCCAGTACTTC	CASRPWAQETQYF